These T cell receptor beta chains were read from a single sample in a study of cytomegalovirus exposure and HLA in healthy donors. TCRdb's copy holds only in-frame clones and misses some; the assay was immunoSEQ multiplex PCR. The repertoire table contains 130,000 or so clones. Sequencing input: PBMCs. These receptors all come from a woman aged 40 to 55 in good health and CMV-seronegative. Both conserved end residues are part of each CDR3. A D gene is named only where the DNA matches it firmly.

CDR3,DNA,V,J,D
CASSFGTENQPQHF,TGCGCCAGCAGCTTCGGGACAGAGAATCAGCCCCAGCATTTT,TRBV5-1,TRBJ1-5,TRBD1
CASSQGRVGNPEAFF,TGCGCCAGCAGTCAGGGCAGGGTGGGGAATCCTGAAGCTTTCTTT,TRBV5-1,TRBJ1-1,.
CASSPPQGVGGTEAFF,TGCGCCAGCAGCCCTCCCCAGGGGGTAGGAGGCACTGAAGCTTTCTTT,TRBV5-1,TRBJ1-1,TRBD1
CASRTSGDGGELFF,TGTGCCAGTAGGACTAGCGGGGATGGCGGGGAGCTGTTTTTT,TRBV6-1,TRBJ2-2,TRBD2
CATSRDLGGVSYNEQFF,TGTGCCACCAGCAGAGATCTCGGGGGAGTCTCCTACAATGAGCAGTTCTTC,TRBV15,TRBJ2-1,.
CASSPAPGLAGESYNEQFF,TGTGCCAGCAGCCCAGCTCCGGGACTAGCGGGGGAGTCCTACAATGAGCAGTTCTTC,TRBV4-2,TRBJ2-1,TRBD2
CASTTRNAGPEAFF,TGTGCCAGTACCACCCGGAACGCGGGCCCTGAAGCTTTCTTT,TRBV19,TRBJ1-1,.
CASSSSPNTEAFF,TGTGCCAGCAGCTCGTCCCCGAACACTGAAGCTTTCTTT,TRBV6-4,TRBJ1-1,.
CASSRTGGNTEAFF,TGTGCCAGCAGCCGGACAGGGGGCAATACTGAAGCTTTCTTT,TRBV7-2,TRBJ1-1,TRBD1
CASSGGDSGNTEAFF,TGTGCCAGCAGTGGGGGGGACAGCGGGAACACTGAAGCTTTCTTT,TRBV6-1,TRBJ1-1,TRBD1
CASSLGQQYGYTF,TGTGCCAGCAGCCTGGGACAGCAATATGGCTACACCTTC,TRBV7-8,TRBJ1-2,TRBD1
CASSISGQSYGYTF,TGTGCCAGCAGCATCTCGGGACAGAGCTATGGCTACACCTTC,TRBV7-3,TRBJ1-2,TRBD1
CASSLERTSLETQYF,TGTGCCAGCAGCTTAGAGAGGACTAGCTTAGAGACCCAGTACTTC,TRBV7-2,TRBJ2-5,TRBD2
CASSRQGATDTQYF,TGTGCCAGTAGTCGTCAGGGGGCCACAGATACGCAGTATTTT,TRBV19,TRBJ2-3,TRBD1
CASSSLNTGTNEKLFF,TGTGCCAGCAGCTCGTTGAACACGGGTACTAATGAAAAACTGTTTTTT,TRBV5-6,TRBJ1-4,.
CASSASGTDTQYF,TGTGCCAGCAGTGCTAGCGGCACAGATACGCAGTATTTT,TRBV6-4,TRBJ2-3,.
CASRNQGAQYDTMGYTF,TGCGCCAGCAGGAACCAGGGGGCACAGTACGATACTATGGGCTACACCTTC,TRBV4-3,TRBJ1-2,TRBD1
CASSTPSGGAYNEQFF,TGTGCCAGTAGTACCCCTAGCGGGGGAGCCTACAATGAGCAGTTCTTC,TRBV19,TRBJ2-1,TRBD2
CASSRAGTGGSPQHF,TGTGCCAGCTCACGAGCCGGGACAGGGGGCTCGCCCCAGCATTTT,TRBV18,TRBJ1-5,TRBD1
CAIKGNGIEGYTF,TGTGCCATCAAAGGTAACGGGATAGAAGGCTACACCTTC,TRBV10-3,TRBJ1-2,.
CASSSDRAPGANVLTF,TGTGCCAGCAGCTCCGACAGGGCCCCTGGGGCCAACGTCCTGACTTTC,TRBV7-2,TRBJ2-6,TRBD1
CASSQRDRVGEQYF,TGCGCCAGCAGCCAAAGAGACAGGGTGGGCGAGCAGTACTTC,TRBV4-1,TRBJ2-7,TRBD1
CASSKSGVDTEAFF,TGCGCCAGCAGCAAATCAGGGGTGGACACTGAAGCTTTCTTT,TRBV5-1,TRBJ1-1,.
CASSLGRTKNTGELFF,TGTGCCAGCAGCTTAGGCCGGACAAAAAACACCGGGGAGCTGTTTTTT,TRBV11-3,TRBJ2-2,.
CASRIGTGGRNEQFF,TGTGCCAGCAGAATCGGGACAGGGGGCCGCAATGAGCAGTTCTTC,TRBV28,TRBJ2-1,TRBD1
CASMFRDGGEKLFF,TGTGCCAGCATGTTTCGGGACGGGGGTGAAAAACTGTTTTTT,TRBV6-1,TRBJ1-4,.
CASSSYSGNTIYF,TGTGCCAGCAGCTCTTACTCTGGAAACACCATATATTTT,TRBV7-2,TRBJ1-3,.
CSVGFAGNTIYF,TGCAGCGTTGGTTTCGCCGGGAACACCATATATTTT,TRBV29-1,TRBJ1-3,.
CASSRDFSGHSEAFF,TGTGCCAGCAGCCGAGATTTTTCAGGGCATAGCGAAGCTTTCTTT,TRBV14,TRBJ1-1,.
CASSRSPAGSYNEQFF,TGCGCCAGCAGTCGAAGTCCGGCGGGTTCCTACAATGAGCAGTTCTTC,TRBV4-3,TRBJ2-1,.
CASSKYRIDRDRGKETQYF,TGTGCCAGCAGCAAGTATAGAATAGACCGGGACAGGGGCAAAGAGACCCAGTACTTC,TRBV5-4,TRBJ2-5,TRBD1
CASSWAGGAYEKLFF,TGTGCCAGCAGCTGGGCAGGGGGCGCGTATGAAAAACTGTTTTTT,TRBV7-2,TRBJ1-4,TRBD1
CASSLAQGTGVGYTF,TGTGCCAGCAGCTTGGCCCAGGGTACAGGCGTTGGCTACACCTTC,TRBV5-5,TRBJ1-2,.
CASSPGLAQETQYF,TGTGCCAGCTCACCGGGACTAGCTCAAGAGACCCAGTACTTC,TRBV18,TRBJ2-5,TRBD2
CASGLRRGNTTFF,TGTGCTAGTGGTTTGCGACGGGGAAACACAACTTTCTTT,TRBV12-5,TRBJ1-1,.
CASSVGGEFLGYTF,TGTGCCAGCAGTGTCGGAGGGGAGTTTCTTGGCTACACCTTC,TRBV27,TRBJ1-2,.
CASSLQGRQPQHF,TGTGCCAGCAGTCTACAGGGTAGACAGCCCCAGCATTTT,TRBV7-6,TRBJ1-5,.
CASSGGGARTDTQYF,TGTGCCAGCAGTGGCGGGGGGGCCAGGACAGATACGCAGTATTTT,TRBV6-6,TRBJ2-3,TRBD2
CASSSFGTSQYNEQFF,TGTGCCAGCAGTTCGTTCGGGACTAGTCAATACAATGAGCAGTTCTTC,TRBV7-8,TRBJ2-1,TRBD2
CASQPGLHEEAQYF,TGTGCCAGCCAACCGGGACTACACGAAGAGGCCCAGTACTTC,TRBV9,TRBJ2-5,TRBD2
CASLDRSTNEKLFF,TGTGCCAGCTTGGACAGGTCAACTAATGAAAAACTGTTTTTT,TRBV28,TRBJ1-4,TRBD1
CASSPAVSDTQYF,TGTGCCAGCAGCCCCGCGGTCTCAGATACGCAGTATTTT,TRBV5-5,TRBJ2-3,.
CAGLGRGRVWGYTF,TGTGCGGGGCTCGGCAGGGGGCGCGTTTGGGGCTACACCTTC,TRBV2,TRBJ1-2,TRBD1
CASSRDYGYTF,TGTGCCAGTAGCAGGGACTATGGCTACACCTTC,TRBV19,TRBJ1-2,.
CASIKGGTNEKLFF,TGTGCCAGCATAAAGGGGGGGACTAATGAAAAACTGTTTTTT,TRBV6-6,TRBJ1-4,.
CASRVRGLRTEAFF,TGCGCCAGCAGGGTGCGGGGATTGAGGACTGAAGCTTTCTTT,TRBV5-1,TRBJ1-1,.
CASSPQGPNYGYTF,TGTGCCAGCTCACCACAGGGGCCTAACTATGGCTACACCTTC,TRBV18,TRBJ1-2,.
CASKLVRGYTEAFF,TGTGCCAGCAAGTTGGTTAGGGGATACACTGAAGCTTTCTTT,TRBV6-5,TRBJ1-1,.
CASSQGYREDTQYF,TGTGCCAGCAGCCAAGGGTACAGGGAGGATACGCAGTATTTT,TRBV7-3,TRBJ2-3,.
CASSLSGGAPLHF,TGTGCCAGCTCACTCTCCGGAGGAGCACCCCTCCACTTT,TRBV18,TRBJ1-6,.
CASSSAGTQWEKLFF,TGTGCCAGCAGCTCAGCCGGGACTCAATGGGAAAAACTGTTTTTT,TRBV7-8,TRBJ1-4,.
CASSVLLAGSGNTIYF,TGTGCCAGCAGCGTATTATTGGCCGGGAGTGGAAACACCATATATTTT,TRBV9,TRBJ1-3,.
CASSLVGRRNEQFF,TGTGCCAGCAGCTTAGTGGGCAGGAGGAATGAGCAGTTCTTC,TRBV7-8,TRBJ2-1,.
CASSKGEAGRRPNEKLFF,TGTGCCAGCAGCAAAGGAGAAGCGGGGCGGCGGCCTAATGAAAAACTGTTTTTT,TRBV21-1,TRBJ1-4,.
CASLLGRNTEAFF,TGTGCCAGCTTACTAGGCCGGAACACTGAAGCTTTCTTT,TRBV13,TRBJ1-1,.